What follows are 25 T cell receptor beta chains derived from one specimen sequenced in a study of CD8+CD57+ T cells in acquired aplastic anemia (dated by TCRdb to the late 2010s). Sequencing instrument: Illumina HiSeq 2000. Profiling of TCR beta VDJ combinations and CDR3 sequences used genomic DNA as the template. TCRdb applied fastp at Q25 and MiXCR to the public reads, then kept only in-frame beta chains. Merged by CDR3 protein, the rows form single entries marked with the most common genes and DNA. This sample comprises 98,000 or so distinct CDR3 sequences, approximately 48% of them detected only once. The top ten clones comprise about a third of the sample. The sample was sorted CD4+, CD8+, or CD8+CD57+ T cells (not recorded which) from PBMCs. These receptors originate from a human donor in good health, serving as a control.

This clonotype has at least ten counts. V usage is TRBV2 and J usage is TRBJ2-3; maybe TRBD1 (5 bases). The CDR3 consists of 13 residues. V was shortened by 11 bases and J by 2 bases, with 14 bases between the two germline ends. CDR1 SNHLY and CDR2 FYNNEI come from the germline V gene. CDR3 protein: CAQIQVDTDTQYF. DNA of the CDR3: TGTGCCCAAATACAGGTGGACACAGATACGCAGTATTTT.

This rearrangement joins TRBV2 to TRBJ1-6, with D possibly TRBD1 on 5 matching bases. The CDR3 runs to 14 residues. Trimming pared 8 bases from V and 6 bases from J, leaving 14 bases between. Germline CDR1 reads SNHLY; CDR2 reads FYNNEI. The CDR3 sequence is CASSSGRVNSPLHF. The DNA of the CDR3 is TGTGCCAGCTCGAGTGGCAGGGTTAATTCACCCCTCCACTTT.

This clonotype has ten or more counts. The chain combines TRBV11-1 with TRBJ1-6; TRBD1 matches 7 bases. Trimming removed 1 base from V and 10 bases from J; junction bases left unmatched: 4. In germline, CDR1 is SGHAT, CDR2 FQDESV (reference sequence). This CDR3 has 14 residues. The CDR3 here is CASSLEGDSSPLHF. The CDR3 DNA reads TGTGCCAGCAGCTTAGAGGGGGACAGCTCACCCCTCCACTTT.

The chain uses TRBV7-8 and TRBJ2-5, with 15 bases matching TRBD2. The CDR3 has 18 residues. CDR1 and CDR2 (germline): SGHVS, FQNEAQ. V shed 2 bases and J 2 bases; nucleotides not matched to a gene: 6. CDR3 nucleotides: TGTGCCAGCAGCTTAAGGACTAGCGGGGGGGCTCTACAAGAGACCCAGTACTTC. It translates to CASSLRTSGGALQETQYF.

This clonotype was found many times. J is TRBJ1-1 and V is TRBV25-1, with 7 bases lining up with TRBD1. The CDR3 has 19 amino acids. Germline values: CDR1 MGHDK, CDR2 SYGVNS. The V segment lost 0 bases and the J segment 4 bases; nucleotides outside the gene matches: 17. DNA for the CDR3: TGTGCCAGCAGTGAATATGGACAGGCCGGGGGTCAGTTTAGCACTGAAGCTTTCTTT. Translating gives CASSEYGQAGGQFSTEAFF. Variable domain in full (rest from reference TRBV25-1 and TRBJ1-1): EADIYQTPRYLVIGTGKKITLECSQTMGHDKMYWYQQDPGMELHLIHYSYGVNSTEKGDLSSESTVSRIRTEHFPLTLESARPSHTSQYLCASSEYGQAGGQFSTEAFFGQGTRLTVV.

V usage is TRBV24-1 and J usage is TRBJ1-2; possible D gene TRBD1, 5 bases. Germline V gives CDR1 KGHDR, CDR2 SFDVKD. The CDR3 consists of 14 residues. Deletions cut 0 bases from V and 7 bases from J, with 11 bases between. The CDR3 coding sequence is TGTGCCACCAGTGATTTGCTGCCAGGGTGTGGCTACACCTTC. Translated: CATSDLLPGCGYTF.

This clonotype has a count of ten or more. V and J are TRBV20-1 and TRBJ1-2; TRBD1 matches at 7 bases. This CDR3 has 13 residues. The J segment lost 7 bases and the V segment lost 2 bases, leaving 7 bases of the junction unmatched. Germline values: CDR1 DFQATT, CDR2 SNEGSKA (reference sequence). CDR3 residues: CSARRTGASGYTF. The CDR3 DNA reads TGCAGTGCTAGACGTACAGGGGCGAGTGGCTACACCTTC.

This clonotype was detected many times. The rearrangement joins TRBV6-5 to TRBJ2-7, with D possibly being TRBD1 (6 bases). The CDR3 runs to 14 residues. From germline, CDR1 is MNHEY and CDR2 SVGAGI. V dropped 1 base and J dropped 2 bases, with 9 bases sitting between them. The DNA of the CDR3 is TGTGCCAGCAGTTACTTTGGACAGACCTACGAGCAGTACTTC. It encodes CASSYFGQTYEQYF.

This clonotype was recorded many times. The V and J genes are TRBV10-1 and TRBJ2-7; no firm D call. Trimming stripped 4 bases from V and 6 bases from J, with 13 bases between. Germline assignment: CDR1 WNHNN and CDR2 SYGVQD (reference sequence). This CDR3 has 13 residues. For the CDR3, the DNA is TGCGCCAGCAGTGGTCGTGGGGTCCCCGAGCAGTACTTC. Translated, it gives CASSGRGVPEQYF.

The chain's CDR3 is CATSRVGTGNTGELFF. The CDR3, as DNA: TGTGCCACCAGCAGAGTGGGGACGGGGAACACCGGGGAGCTGTTTTTT. The J gene is TRBJ2-2, the V gene TRBV15, with D perhaps assigned TRBD1 or TRBD2 (5 bases each). The CDR3 length is 16 residues. Germline loops: CDR1 LNHNV, CDR2 YYDKDF (reference sequence). Trimming removed 1 base from V and 1 base from J, with 10 bases in between.

Points on this clonotype: A much larger clone is a single base away; this may be a read error. The V call is TRBV5-4, the J call TRBJ2-1; D not resolved. Germline V lookup: CDR1 SGHNT, CDR2 YYREEE (reference sequence). The CDR3 totals 15 residues. The V end lost 0 bases, the J end lost 5 bases, and 12 bases lay between the germline ends. The CDR3 DNA sequence: TGTGCCAGCAGCTTGGGTTTGGCAGGACACAATGAGCAGTTCTTC. Translated: CASSLGLAGHNEQFF.

This clonotype was observed at least ten times. The chain has TRBV19 and TRBJ2-3, with D uncertain. The V and J ends lost 7 bases and 2 bases respectively, with 10 bases between them. Germline CDR1 reads LNHDA; CDR2 reads SQIVND (reference sequence). The CDR3 covers 13 residues. The CDR3 region has the DNA TGTGCCAGTACTGAGATCTCCACAGATACGCAGTATTTT. This translates into CASTEISTDTQYF.

The chain uses TRBV7-2 and TRBJ2-2; D may be TRBD1 or TRBD2 (5 bases each). Germline CDR1 and CDR2: SGHTA and FQGNSA. The V end was cut by 0 bases, the J end by 2 bases, with 10 bases between. The CDR3 runs to 16 residues. Here the CDR3 reads CASSLAYGANTGELFF. The CDR3 DNA sequence: TGTGCCAGCAGCTTAGCGTACGGGGCCAACACCGGGGAGCTGTTTTTT.

This clonotype was observed at least ten times. This chain connects TRBV4-3 to TRBJ1-5; D remains unclear. The CDR3 spans 13 residues. Germline V lookup: CDR1 LGHNA, CDR2 YSLEER. V shed 2 bases and J shed 5 bases, with 7 bases lying between them. The CDR3 is CASSQREDQPQHF. In nucleotides, the CDR3 is TGCGCCAGCAGCCAACGGGAAGATCAGCCCCAGCATTTT.

This clonotype was counted at least ten times. This chain uses TRBV20-1 with TRBJ2-1; D ambiguous. Germline-derived CDR1 and CDR2 are DFQATT and SNEGSKA (reference sequence). V was trimmed by 3 bases and J by 3 bases, leaving 18 bases between them. The CDR3 has 16 residues. The CDR3 nucleotides read TGCAGTGCTAGTCTGGGAAGTGAGTGGGTCTACAATGAGCAGTTCTTC. This translates into CSASLGSEWVYNEQFF.

V is TRBV25-1 and J is TRBJ1-6; the D gene is possibly TRBD1 (5 bases). The CDR3 runs to 14 residues. With 1 base removed from V and 7 bases from J, the gap between germline ends came to 8 bases. CDR1 is MGHDK and CDR2 is SYGVNS in the germline V gene. DNA for the CDR3: TGTGCCAGCAGTGAATTGGGGGTAAATTCACCCCTCCACTTT. It is translated as CASSELGVNSPLHF.

On this clonotype: One junction end does not reproduce the germline sequence, and a read error may be involved. The chain combines TRBV10-3 with TRBJ1-1; 10 nucleotides agree with TRBD1. Germline CDR1 reads ENHRY; CDR2 reads SYGVKD. This CDR3 is built from 11 residues. CDR3 bases: TGTGCCATCAGCGGGACAGGGGTTGCTTTCTTC. Protein sequence: CAISGTGVAFF.

In its sample, this clonotype was seen a few times. The CDR3 region has the DNA TGTGCTAGTGGTCTGAGGCGGGGGAGGGAGGACACCGGGGAGCTGTTTTTT. Its translation is CASGLRRGREDTGELFF. V usage is TRBV12-5 and J usage is TRBJ2-2; the match to TRBD2 covers 7 bases. In germline, CDR1 is LGHNT, CDR2 FRNRAP. The CDR3 runs to 17 residues. The trim removed 5 bases at V and 3 bases at J, leaving 12 bases unmatched.

This clonotype was seen many times. This sequence joins TRBV20-1 and TRBJ2-7; D may be TRBD1 (7 bases). Germline-derived CDR1 and CDR2 are DFQATT and SNEGSKA (reference sequence). The V gene lost 7 bases and the J gene lost 3 bases, with 13 bases spanning the gap. The CDR3 totals 12 residues. CDR3 loop: CSVRQGGYEQYF. CDR3 DNA sequence: TGCAGTGTTCGGCAGGGGGGCTACGAGCAGTACTTC.

The CDR3 DNA reads as TGCGCCAGCAGCCAAGGGGGACTAGCCCGTTACGAGCAGTACTTC. Residues: CASSQGGLARYEQYF. V gene TRBV10-1 combines with J gene TRBJ2-7; 9 bases fit TRBD2. The CDR3 contains 15 residues. Germline CDR1 is WNHNN and CDR2 is SYGVQD (reference sequence). With 6 bases clipped from V and 4 bases from J, the junction kept 10 bases outside the gene matches.

The CDR3 loop is CSVNGQANTEAFF. CDR3 nucleotide sequence: TGCAGCGTTAACGGACAGGCAAACACTGAAGCTTTCTTT. The chain carries TRBV29-1 and TRBJ1-1; 7 nucleotides align to TRBD1. The V and J ends lost 5 bases and 2 bases, in that order; junction bases with no gene match: 5. The CDR3 runs 13 residues. Germline V gene sequence: CDR1 SQVTM, CDR2 ANQGSEA.

This clonotype was seen repeatedly, ten times or more. The rearrangement uses TRBV5-1 and TRBJ1-1; D gene unclear. The V gene lost 4 bases and the J gene lost 0 bases, with 13 bases spanning the gap. Germline-derived CDR1 and CDR2 are SGHRS and YFSETQ. The length of the CDR3 is 15 residues. CDR3 nucleotide sequence: TGCGCCAGCAGCCTTCAGACTCCTGTGAACACTGAAGCTTTCTTT. It codes for CASSLQTPVNTEAFF. Full variable domain (missing parts from reference TRBV5-1 and TRBJ1-1): KAGVTQTPRYLIKTRGQQVTLSCSPISGHRSVSWYQQTPGQGLQFLFEYFSETQRNKGNFPGRFSGRQFSNSRSEMNVSTLELGDSALYLCASSLQTPVNTEAFFGQGTRLTVV.

Remarks on this clonotype: This may stem from a read error, because a much larger clone lies one nucleotide away. The V call is TRBV14, the J call TRBJ1-3; no reliable D call. The germline V gene has CDR1 SGHDN and CDR2 FVKESK. The CDR3 spans 18 residues. V was cut by 0 bases and J by 0 bases, with 15 bases left in between. CDR3: CASSQDIWASRSGNTIYF. The DNA for the CDR3 is TGTGCCAGCAGCCAAGATATATGGGCCAGTCGCTCTGGAAACACCATATATTTT.

This clonotype has at least ten counts. The chain couples TRBV7-2 to TRBJ1-3, with a weak D call TRBD1 (5 bases). This CDR3 has 15 amino acids. Trimming took 0 bases from V and 2 from J, leaving 8 bases between them. CDR1 is SGHTA and CDR2 is FQGNSA in the germline V gene. CDR3 bases: TGTGCCAGCAGCTTAGCTTGGGGGGCTGGAAACACCATATATTTT. This codes for CASSLAWGAGNTIYF.

The V call is TRBV2, the J call TRBJ2-7; D is perhaps TRBD2 (6 bases). V dropped 6 bases and J dropped 3 bases, with 12 bases sitting between them. Germline V gene sequence: CDR1 SNHLY, CDR2 FYNNEI. CDR3 size: 13 residues. The CDR3 region has the DNA TGTGCCAGCAGGGGGGACTGGAACTACGAGCAGTACTTC. Translation gives CASRGDWNYEQYF.